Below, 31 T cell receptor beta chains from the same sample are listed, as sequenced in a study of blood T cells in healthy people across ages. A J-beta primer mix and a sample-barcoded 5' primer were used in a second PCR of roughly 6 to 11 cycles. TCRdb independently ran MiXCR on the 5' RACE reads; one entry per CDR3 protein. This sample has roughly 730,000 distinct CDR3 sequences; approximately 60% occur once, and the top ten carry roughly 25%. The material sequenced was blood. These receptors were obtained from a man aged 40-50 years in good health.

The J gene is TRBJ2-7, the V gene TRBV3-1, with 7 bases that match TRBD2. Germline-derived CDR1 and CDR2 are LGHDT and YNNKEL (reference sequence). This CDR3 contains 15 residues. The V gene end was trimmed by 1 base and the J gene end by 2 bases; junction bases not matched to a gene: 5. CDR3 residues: CASSQGRLAAYEQYF. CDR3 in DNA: TGTGCCAGCAGCCAAGGGCGGCTAGCGGCCTACGAGCAGTACTTC.

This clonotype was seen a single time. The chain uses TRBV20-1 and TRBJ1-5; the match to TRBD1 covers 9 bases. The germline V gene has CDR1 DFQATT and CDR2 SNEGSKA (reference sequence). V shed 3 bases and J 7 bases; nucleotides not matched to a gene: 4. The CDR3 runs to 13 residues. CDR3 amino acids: CSASTGTGQPQHF. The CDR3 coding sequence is TGCAGTGCTAGCACAGGGACAGGGCAGCCCCAGCATTTT.

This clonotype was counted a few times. CDR3 protein: CASSQGQVNVEQYF. The CDR3 DNA follows: TGTGCCAGCAGCCAGGGACAGGTCAATGTCGAGCAGTACTTC. The rearrangement uses TRBV14 and TRBJ2-7; 8 bases fit TRBD1. Germline loops: CDR1 SGHDN, CDR2 FVKESK. The CDR3 is 14 residues long. V was clipped by 3 bases and J by 6 bases; unmatched bases: 7.

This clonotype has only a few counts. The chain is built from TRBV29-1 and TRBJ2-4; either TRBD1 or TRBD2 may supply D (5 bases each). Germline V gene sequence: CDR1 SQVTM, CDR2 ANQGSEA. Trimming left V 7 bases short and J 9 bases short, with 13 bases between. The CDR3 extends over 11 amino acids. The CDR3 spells CSGPGTIIQYF. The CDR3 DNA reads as TGCAGCGGTCCCGGGACCATCATTCAGTACTTC.

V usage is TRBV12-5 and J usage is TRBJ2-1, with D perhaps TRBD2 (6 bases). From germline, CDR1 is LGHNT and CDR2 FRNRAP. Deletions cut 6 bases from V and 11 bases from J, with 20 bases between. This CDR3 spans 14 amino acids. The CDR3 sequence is CASGGTSGFGKQFF. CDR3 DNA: TGTGCTAGTGGAGGGACGAGCGGGTTCGGTAAGCAGTTCTTC.

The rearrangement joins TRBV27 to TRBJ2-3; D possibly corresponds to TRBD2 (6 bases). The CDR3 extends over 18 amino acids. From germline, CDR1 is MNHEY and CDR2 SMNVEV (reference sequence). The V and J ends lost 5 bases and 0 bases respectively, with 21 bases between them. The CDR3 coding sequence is TGTGCCAGCAGTCCTTTGGAGGGCAGGCGACCTAGCACAGATACGCAGTATTTT. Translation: CASSPLEGRRPSTDTQYF.

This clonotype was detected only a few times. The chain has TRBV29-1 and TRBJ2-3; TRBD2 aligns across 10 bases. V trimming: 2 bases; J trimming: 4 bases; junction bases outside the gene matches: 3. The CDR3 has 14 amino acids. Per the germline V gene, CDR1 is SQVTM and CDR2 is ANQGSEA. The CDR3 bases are TGCAGCGTTGAACCTAGCGGGAGAGCAGATACGCAGTATTTT. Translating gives CSVEPSGRADTQYF.

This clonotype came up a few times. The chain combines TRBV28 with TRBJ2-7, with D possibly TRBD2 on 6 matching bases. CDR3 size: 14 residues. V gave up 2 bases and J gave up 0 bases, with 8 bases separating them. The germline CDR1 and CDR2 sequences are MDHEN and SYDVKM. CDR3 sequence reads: CASSLLATSYEQYF. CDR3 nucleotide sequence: TGTGCCAGCAGTTTACTAGCGACCTCCTACGAGCAGTACTTC.

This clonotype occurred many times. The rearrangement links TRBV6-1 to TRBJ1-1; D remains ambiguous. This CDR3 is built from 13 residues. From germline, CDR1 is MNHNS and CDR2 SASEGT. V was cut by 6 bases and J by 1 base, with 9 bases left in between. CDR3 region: CASSPGENTEAFF. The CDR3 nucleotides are TGTGCCAGCAGCCCCGGGGAGAACACTGAAGCTTTCTTT.

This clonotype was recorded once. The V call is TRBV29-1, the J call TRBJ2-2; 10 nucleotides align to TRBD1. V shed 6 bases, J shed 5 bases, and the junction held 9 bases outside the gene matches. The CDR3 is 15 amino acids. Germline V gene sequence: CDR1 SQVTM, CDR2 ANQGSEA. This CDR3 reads CSVPGQGSSTGELFF. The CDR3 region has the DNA TGCAGCGTACCGGGACAGGGGAGTTCGACCGGGGAGCTGTTTTTT.

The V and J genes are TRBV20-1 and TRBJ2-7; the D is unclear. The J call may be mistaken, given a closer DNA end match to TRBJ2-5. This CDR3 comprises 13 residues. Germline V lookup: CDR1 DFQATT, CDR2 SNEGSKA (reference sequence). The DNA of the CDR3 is TGCAGTGCTAGAGACCCTTTATTTGAGACCCAGTACTTC. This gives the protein CSARDPLFETQYF.

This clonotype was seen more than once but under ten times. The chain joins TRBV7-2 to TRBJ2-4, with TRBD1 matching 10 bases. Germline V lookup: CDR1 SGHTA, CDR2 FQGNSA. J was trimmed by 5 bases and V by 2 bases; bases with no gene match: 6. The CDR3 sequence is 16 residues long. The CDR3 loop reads CASSLRTGGQENIQYF. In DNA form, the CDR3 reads TGTGCCAGCAGCTTAAGGACAGGGGGTCAGGAAAACATTCAGTACTTC.

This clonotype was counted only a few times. The CDR3 sequence is CSVASSGATYEQYF. CDR3 sequence (DNA): TGCAGCGTTGCTAGTAGCGGGGCAACCTACGAGCAGTACTTC. This chain uses TRBV29-1 with TRBJ2-7, with 8 bases that match TRBD2. Unmatched junction bases numbered 7, after V lost 4 bases and J lost 2 bases. CDR3 length: 14 amino acids. The germline CDR1 and CDR2 sequences are SQVTM and ANQGSEA.

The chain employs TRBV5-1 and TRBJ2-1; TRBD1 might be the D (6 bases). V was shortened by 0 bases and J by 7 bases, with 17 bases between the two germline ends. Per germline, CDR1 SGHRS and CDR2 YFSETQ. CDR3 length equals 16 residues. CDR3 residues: CASSLDHAGTGNEQFF. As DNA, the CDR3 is TGCGCCAGCAGCTTGGATCATGCAGGTACAGGGAATGAGCAGTTCTTC.

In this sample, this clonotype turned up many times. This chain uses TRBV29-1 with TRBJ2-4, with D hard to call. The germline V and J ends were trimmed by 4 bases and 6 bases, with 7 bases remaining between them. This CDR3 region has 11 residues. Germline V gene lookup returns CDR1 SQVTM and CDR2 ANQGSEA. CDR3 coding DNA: TGCAGCGTTGGTCTCGGAAACATTCAGTACTTC. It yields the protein CSVGLGNIQYF.

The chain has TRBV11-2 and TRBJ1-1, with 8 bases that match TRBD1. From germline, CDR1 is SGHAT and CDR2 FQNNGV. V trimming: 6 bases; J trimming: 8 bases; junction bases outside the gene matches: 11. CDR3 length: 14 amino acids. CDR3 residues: CASSPNRGRFEAFF. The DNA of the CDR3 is TGTGCCAGCAGTCCAAACAGGGGGAGGTTCGAAGCTTTCTTT.

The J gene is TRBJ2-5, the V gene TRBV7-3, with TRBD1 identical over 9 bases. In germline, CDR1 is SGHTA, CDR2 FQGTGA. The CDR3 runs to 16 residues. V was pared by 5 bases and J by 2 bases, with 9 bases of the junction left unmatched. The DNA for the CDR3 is TGTGCCAGCAGCCTTAGGATGGGACAGGGACAAGAGACCCAGTACTTC. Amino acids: CASSLRMGQGQETQYF.

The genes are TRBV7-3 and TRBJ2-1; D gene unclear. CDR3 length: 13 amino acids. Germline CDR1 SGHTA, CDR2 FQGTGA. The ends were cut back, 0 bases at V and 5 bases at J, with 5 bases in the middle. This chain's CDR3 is CASSLTFNNEQFF. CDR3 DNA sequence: TGTGCCAGCAGCTTAACGTTCAACAATGAGCAGTTCTTC.

CDR3 in amino acids: CASRGGLNTDTQYF. CDR3 nucleotide sequence: TGTGCCAGCCGGGGAGGCCTCAACACAGATACGCAGTATTTT. This rearrangement joins TRBV12-3 or TRBV12-4 to TRBJ2-3, with a possible D match to TRBD2 (6 bases). This CDR3 region has 14 residues. Trimming removed 8 bases at V and 2 bases at J, with 14 bases between.

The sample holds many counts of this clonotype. The CDR3: CASSLAHGRGDEQYF. The DNA of the CDR3 is TGTGCCAGCAGCTTAGCCCATGGCAGGGGGGACGAGCAGTACTTC. The rearrangement joins TRBV7-2 to TRBJ2-7; D perhaps matches TRBD1 (7 bases). The CDR3 is 15 residues long. V was cut by 0 bases and J by 5 bases, with 14 bases left in between. The germline V gene has CDR1 SGHTA and CDR2 FQGNSA.

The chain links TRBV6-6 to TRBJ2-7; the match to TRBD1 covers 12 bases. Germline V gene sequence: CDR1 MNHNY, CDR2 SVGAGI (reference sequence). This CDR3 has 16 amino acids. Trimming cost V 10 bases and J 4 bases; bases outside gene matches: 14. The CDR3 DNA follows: TGTGCCACCAATAGCCGGGACAGGGGGCGCGCGTACGAGCAGTACTTC. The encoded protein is CATNSRDRGRAYEQYF.

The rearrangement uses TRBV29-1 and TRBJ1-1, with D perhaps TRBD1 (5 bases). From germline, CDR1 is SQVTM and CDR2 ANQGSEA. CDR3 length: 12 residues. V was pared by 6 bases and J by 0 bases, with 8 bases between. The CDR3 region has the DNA TGCAGCGTACGACAGATGAACACTGAAGCTTTCTTT. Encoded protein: CSVRQMNTEAFF.

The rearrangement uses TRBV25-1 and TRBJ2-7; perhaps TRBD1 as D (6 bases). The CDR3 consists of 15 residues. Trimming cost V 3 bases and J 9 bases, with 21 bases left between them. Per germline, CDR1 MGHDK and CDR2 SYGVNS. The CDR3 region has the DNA TGTGCCAGCAGTGAGTTAAGGAATAGGGACAACGGGCAGTACTTC. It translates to CASSELRNRDNGQYF.

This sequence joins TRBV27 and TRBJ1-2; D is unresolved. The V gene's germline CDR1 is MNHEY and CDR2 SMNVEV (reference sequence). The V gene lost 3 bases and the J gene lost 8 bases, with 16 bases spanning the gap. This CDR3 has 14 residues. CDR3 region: CASSFRPLERGYTF. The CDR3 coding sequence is TGTGCCAGCAGTTTCCGTCCCCTCGAGCGAGGCTACACCTTC.

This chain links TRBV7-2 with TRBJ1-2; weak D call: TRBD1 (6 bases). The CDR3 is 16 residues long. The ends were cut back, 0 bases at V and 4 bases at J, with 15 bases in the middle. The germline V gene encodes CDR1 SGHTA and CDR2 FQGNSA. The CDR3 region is CASSLAPDLTGYGYTF. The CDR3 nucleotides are TGTGCCAGCAGCTTAGCTCCTGACTTGACAGGCTATGGCTACACCTTC.

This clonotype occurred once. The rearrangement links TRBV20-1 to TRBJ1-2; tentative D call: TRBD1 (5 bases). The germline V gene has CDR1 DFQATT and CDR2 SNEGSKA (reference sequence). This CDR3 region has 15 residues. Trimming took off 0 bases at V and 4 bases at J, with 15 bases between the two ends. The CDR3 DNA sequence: TGCAGTGCTAGAGAGACAGTAATCCGGGGCTATGGCTACACCTTC. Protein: CSARETVIRGYGYTF.

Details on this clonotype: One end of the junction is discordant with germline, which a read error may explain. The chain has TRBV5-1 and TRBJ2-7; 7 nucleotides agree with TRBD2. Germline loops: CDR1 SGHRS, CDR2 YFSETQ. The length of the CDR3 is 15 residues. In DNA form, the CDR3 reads TGCGCCAGCAGCGGGGGGGTCCAAAACTCCTACAAGCAGTACTTC. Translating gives CASSGGVQNSYKQYF.

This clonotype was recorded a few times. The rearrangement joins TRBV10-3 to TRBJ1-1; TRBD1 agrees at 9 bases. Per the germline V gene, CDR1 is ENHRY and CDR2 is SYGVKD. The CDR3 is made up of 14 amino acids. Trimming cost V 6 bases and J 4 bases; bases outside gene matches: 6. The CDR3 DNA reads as TGTGCCATCAGCATGGGACAGGGTGTCACTGAAGCTTTCTTT. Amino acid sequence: CAISMGQGVTEAFF.

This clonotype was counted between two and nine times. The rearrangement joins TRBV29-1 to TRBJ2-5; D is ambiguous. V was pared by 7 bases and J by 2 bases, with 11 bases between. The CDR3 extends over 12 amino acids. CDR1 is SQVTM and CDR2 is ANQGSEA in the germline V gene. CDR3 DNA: TGCAGCGGCGGTAGGTGGCAAGAGACCCAGTACTTC. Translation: CSGGRWQETQYF.

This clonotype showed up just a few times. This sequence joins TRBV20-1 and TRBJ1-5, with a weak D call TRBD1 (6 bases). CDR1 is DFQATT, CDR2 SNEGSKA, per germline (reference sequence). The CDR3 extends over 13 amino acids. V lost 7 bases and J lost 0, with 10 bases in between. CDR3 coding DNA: TGCAGTGGACGGGACAATAGCAATCAGCCCCAGCATTTT. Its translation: CSGRDNSNQPQHF.

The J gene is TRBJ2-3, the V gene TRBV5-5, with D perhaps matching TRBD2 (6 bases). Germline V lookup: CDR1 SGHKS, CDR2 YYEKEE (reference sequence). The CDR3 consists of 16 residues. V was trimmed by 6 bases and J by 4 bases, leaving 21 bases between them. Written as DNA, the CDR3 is TGTGCCAGCATACGCGGGGATCTGGCGGGCTCAGATACGCAGTATTTT. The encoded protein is CASIRGDLAGSDTQYF.